This T cell receptor beta chain was obtained from a study of CD8+ T cells in alopecia areata. Whole-study context: The drug, tofacitinib, lasted 6 to 18 months, followed by 6 months off drug. Study-level points and caveats: Alopecia totalis/universalis scalp especially showed more expanded CD8+ clones than normal scalp.

Sampling of alopecia areata patients yielded lesional scalp punch biopsies as well as peripheral blood. Cell sorting on a FACSAria was used to separate CD4+ and CD8+ T cells from the PBMCs. Per the germline V gene, CDR1 is MNHEY and CDR2 is SMNVEV (reference sequence). This CDR3 has 15 amino acids. V shed 2 bases and J shed 7 bases, with 14 bases lying between them. RNA, once extracted, was reverse transcribed into cDNA for use as the sequencing template. Method: immunoSEQ multiplex PCR; TCRdb's copy keeps in-frame clones and lacks some. The data show 180,000 or so clones, just over 65% seen once. With regard to this clone: Its antigen is not identified.

The receptor's source is a human donor with alopecia areata. V is TRBV27 and J is TRBJ2-2; D might be TRBD1 or TRBD2, each matching 5 bases. The sample consisted of CD8+ T cells sorted from blood, taken at week 0. The CDR3 DNA reads TGTGCCAGCAGTTTACCCCCGGGGCGTCACGGGGAGCTGTTTTTT. Its translation is CASSLPPGRHGELFF.